This TCR beta chain stems from a study of beta chain features in type 1 diabetes. Study overall: No patient-donor differences in age, gender, total cells or subset yield.

Reverse transcribing all isolated RNA meant expressed TCRB transcripts were sequenced. Sequencing used immunoSEQ multiplex PCR; TCRdb keeps in-frame clones, though not all of them. The repertoire holds about 160,000 clones, with 6.5% to 8.5% as singletons. Details on this clone: The antigen remains unidentified.

Study-wide results and limits: In comparison with healthy donors, patients had naive, central memory and Treg TCRB repertoires that appeared more similar. Shorter templates might be favored by PCR, equally in patients and controls. Type 1 diabetes patients showed a moderate but significant shortening of TCRB CDR3s in all four CD4+ subsets.

Germline CDR1 and CDR2: MNHEY and SVGAGI. V trimming: 6 bases; J trimming: 7 bases; junction bases outside the gene matches: 2. The CDR3 runs 11 residues. The rearrangement joins TRBV6-5 to TRBJ1-2; 7 nucleotides line up with TRBD1. Sequenced input: central memory CD4+ T cells from blood. This clonotype was obtained from a woman aged 18 to 35 with type 1 diabetes. The CDR3 DNA reads as TGTGCCAGCAGGAGACAGGGTGGCTACACCTTC. This encodes CASRRQGGYTF.